These T cell receptor beta chains were read from a single sample in a study of OX40 agonist ivuxolimab in advanced cancers. Generated by immunoSEQ multiplex PCR, the TCRdb table keeps only in-frame clones and is missing some. The sample consists of some 72,000 clones, around 92% of them appearing once. This sample comprised CD4+ or CD8+ T cells sorted from blood, obtained in a trial of the OX40 agonist ivuxolimab. Receptors originate from an adult with an advanced solid tumor such as melanoma, head and neck, liver or kidney cancer. Both conserved end residues are trimmed from each CDR3. The order of the fields is J gene, V gene, CDR3 protein.

TRBJ1-1 TRBV6-1 ASRVGIAF
TRBJ1-2 TRBV14 ASSRDRGGYGYT
TRBJ1-6 TRBV5-8 ASSPGQGDSPLH
TRBJ2-2 TRBV7-6 ASNYPGTGAGTGELF
TRBJ2-7 TRBV9 ASSGKPSLEQY
TRBJ2-5 TRBV13 ASSPPSGGPQETQY
TRBJ1-1 TRBV23-1 ASSHKDRGRSNTEAF
- TRBV7-9 ASSLSRLELF
TRBJ2-5 TRBV9 ASSVGASKTQY
TRBJ1-1 TRBV5-4 ASTKRGAGRDTEAF
TRBJ2-2 TRBV4-3 ASRGQGSTGELF
TRBJ1-4 TRBV27 ASSLYRETATNEKLF
TRBJ1-5 TRBV27 ASSWGPNQPQH
TRBJ2-3 TRBV27 ASSTSGGEVADTQY
TRBJ1-4 TRBV4-3 ASSQSAGRALTNEKLF
TRBJ2-3 TRBV4-1 ASSQVAGGPDTQY
TRBJ1-1 TRBV27 ASSLSRDRGLGWTEAF
TRBJ1-1 TRBV9 ASSGGMNTEAF
TRBJ2-7 TRBV27 ASSATTNPNPEQY
TRBJ2-1 TRBV28 ASRDGLEGNEQF
TRBJ1-1 TRBV28 ASVQGREVTEAF
TRBJ2-2 TRBV4-2 ASSPETSGGNTGELF
TRBJ1-3 TRBV13 ASGYGSGNTIY
TRBJ2-3 TRBV7-2 ASSLATGGADTQY
TRBJ2-3 TRBV2 ASSEELAGSSTDTQY
TRBJ2-2 TRBV2 ASSSESRIAGELF
TRBJ2-3 TRBV2 ASSGGQSTDTQY
TRBJ2-5 TRBV18 ASSPFDSQETQY
TRBJ2-5 TRBV2 ASRGEGDQY
TRBJ2-7 TRBV11-2 ASSLAGRAYEQY
TRBJ1-1 TRBV27 ASSLSRGMNTEAF
TRBJ2-7 TRBV9 ASSATSGTGDYEQY
TRBJ2-7 TRBV30 AWSAPTPVSDEQGRNEQY
TRBJ2-5 TRBV13 ASSYEETQY
TRBJ1-2 TRBV9 ASSVVNGINYGYT
TRBJ1-2 TRBV5-1 ASSLWGRTDYGYT
TRBJ2-7 TRBV5-8 ASRVPTSGVYEQY
TRBJ2-7 TRBV7-6 ASSLRIVNSYEQY
TRBJ1-4 TRBV7-2 ASSWTGGKEKLF
TRBJ2-2 TRBV7-8 ASSPFGAAGELF
TRBJ1-6 TRBV9 ASSVVSDSPLH
TRBJ1-1 TRBV14 ASSRTNPGQGNTEAF
TRBJ1-5 TRBV19 ASTSMQGGQPQH
TRBJ2-3 TRBV11-2 ASSYSPQGAVADTQY